Here is one TCR beta chain with its context. The sample belongs to a study of blood T cell repertoires in COVID-19. Study context: Samples taken during acute and convalescent COVID-19 were collected in the United States, Italy and Spain. The cDNA or gDNA used as material had been derived from T cells, B-cell-depleted T cells, or PBMCs.

In germline, CDR1 is SNHLY, CDR2 FYNNEI. V was cut by 8 bases and J by 6 bases, with 8 bases left in between. The CDR3 is 12 residues long. The authors' processing: Amplification from reference gene primers served as the basis for estimated nucleated cell counts. Generated by immunoSEQ multiplex PCR, the TCRdb table keeps only in-frame clones and is missing some. V, J and clone size reflect that table, while D and trimming were determined from the DNA. Found here are 140,000 or so clones, 70% to 90% of them singletons; the top ten hold around 3%. The receptor comes from a man in his fifties with acute or convalescent COVID-19. V is TRBV2 and J is TRBJ1-6, with a weak D call TRBD1 (6 bases). What was sequenced was peripheral blood. This CDR3 reads CASGQLNSPLHF. As DNA, the CDR3 is TGTGCCAGCGGACAGCTTAATTCACCCCTCCACTTT.